The 12 T cell receptor beta chains reported below all come from one sample, sequenced in a study of blood T cell repertoires in COVID-19. TCRdb's copy holds only in-frame clones and misses some; the assay was immunoSEQ multiplex PCR. The sample lists about 170,000 clones; about 85% were seen once. Material: peripheral blood. Receptors were obtained from a man aged 55 to 69 who had recovered from COVID-19.

The chain carries TRBV6-5 and TRBJ2-5, with D perhaps TRBD2 (7 bases). Germline V CDR1 and CDR2: MNHEY, SVGAGI. Trimming cost V 8 bases and J 1 base, with 8 bases left between them. This CDR3 is 12 amino acids long. The CDR3 is CASAGAQETQYF. For the CDR3, the DNA is TGTGCCAGCGCGGGGGCCCAAGAGACCCAGTACTTC.

The rearrangement links TRBV5-1 to TRBJ2-5, with 9 bases lining up with TRBD1. Unmatched junction bases numbered 6, after V lost 3 bases and J lost 3 bases. The length of the CDR3 is 15 residues. Germline V gene lookup returns CDR1 SGHRS and CDR2 YFSETQ. The CDR3 loop reads CASSWTGAREETQYF. The CDR3 DNA sequence: TGCGCCAGCAGCTGGACAGGGGCTCGCGAAGAGACCCAGTACTTC.

The chain joins TRBV5-6 to TRBJ1-1; 7 bases are a match to TRBD1. Trimming took 0 bases from V and 3 from J; bases not matched to a gene: 5. CDR1 is SGHDT and CDR2 is YYEEEE in the germline V gene. This CDR3 is built from 15 residues. Here the CDR3 DNA reads TGTGCCAGCAGCTTGGGGACAGGAAGGTACACTGAAGCTTTCTTT. Translating it yields CASSLGTGRYTEAFF.

This rearrangement joins TRBV3-1 (or the pseudogene TRBV3-2) to TRBJ1-4, with unresolved D. Trimming took 0 bases from V and 13 from J, leaving 12 bases between them. The germline V gene has CDR1 LGHDT and CDR2 YNNKEL (reference sequence). The CDR3 covers 13 residues. The CDR3 here is CASSQDPERRLFF. In DNA, the CDR3 is TGTGCCAGCAGCCAAGATCCCGAGAGGAGACTGTTTTTT.

Concerning this clone itself: The same CDR3 also results from other DNA sequences found in this sample. This sequence joins TRBV5-1 and TRBJ1-1; 8 bases line up with TRBD1. CDR1 and CDR2 (germline): SGHRS, YFSETQ. The CDR3 has 14 residues. The J segment lost 0 bases and the V segment lost 4 bases, leaving 2 bases of the junction unmatched. The CDR3 nucleotides read TGCGCCAGCAGCCTGGGACAGGTGAACACTGAAGCTTTCTTT. Translating gives CASSLGQVNTEAFF. The complete variable domain, with remaining parts taken from reference TRBV5-1 and TRBJ1-1, reads KAGVTQTPRYLIKTRGQQVTLSCSPISGHRSVSWYQQTPGQGLQFLFEYFSETQRNKGNFPGRFSGRQFSNSRSEMNVSTLELGDSALYLCASSLGQVNTEAFFGQGTRLTVV.

The chain's CDR3 is CASKEKLSGNTIYF. DNA for the CDR3: TGTGCCAGCAAGGAGAAACTCTCTGGAAACACCATATATTTT. The chain combines TRBV2 with TRBJ1-3; D remains unclear. This CDR3 has 14 amino acids. Germline V gene sequence: CDR1 SNHLY, CDR2 FYNNEI. V dropped 7 bases and J dropped 0 bases, with 10 bases sitting between them. Full variable domain (rest looked up from reference TRBV2 and TRBJ1-3): EPEVTQTPSHQVTQMGQEVILRCVPISNHLYFYWYRQILGQKVEFLVSFYNNEISEKSEIFDDQFSVERPDGSNFTLKIRSTKLEDSAMYFCASKEKLSGNTIYFGEGSWLTVV.

Note on this clone: Relative to the germline gene, one junction end is altered; a read error may explain this. The gene calls are TRBV27 and TRBJ2-7; tentative D call: TRBD1 (6 bases). CDR1 and CDR2 from the germline V gene are MNHEY and SMNVEV (reference sequence). The CDR3 consists of 13 residues. The CDR3 spells CASTPPDSSTEHF. The CDR3 DNA reads as TGTGCCAGCACCCCGCCGGACAGCTCCACCGAGCACTTC.

V is TRBV5-4 and J is TRBJ1-3; no definite D call. V was shortened by 0 bases and J by 0 bases, with 7 bases between the two germline ends. Looked up from germline, CDR1 is SGHNT and CDR2 is YYREEE (reference sequence). The CDR3 spans 15 residues. The CDR3 nucleotides read TGTGCCAGCAGCTTGGACATATTCTCTGGAAACACCATATATTTT. Translating it yields CASSLDIFSGNTIYF.

This sequence joins TRBV5-1 and TRBJ1-4; TRBD1 agrees at 7 bases. The CDR3 has 14 amino acids. CDR1 and CDR2 (germline): SGHRS, YFSETQ. V was pared by 4 bases and J by 6 bases, with 6 bases of the junction left unmatched. CDR3 region: CASSLGQLYEKLFF. CDR3 coding DNA: TGCGCCAGCAGCCTGGGACAGCTATATGAAAAACTGTTTTTT.

In this sample, this clone turned up once. The rearrangement uses TRBV27 and TRBJ2-1; weak D call: TRBD2 (5 bases). This CDR3 spans 16 amino acids. Germline CDR1 is MNHEY and CDR2 is SMNVEV (reference sequence). V lost 5 bases to trimming and J lost 4 bases, with 18 bases between them. The CDR3 sequence: CASSPMGSRLYNEQFF. The DNA for the CDR3 is TGTGCCAGCAGTCCCATGGGGTCGCGACTATACAATGAGCAGTTCTTC.

The sample holds one count of this clone. The gene calls are TRBV5-4 and TRBJ2-5; D is unresolved. The V end was cut by 2 bases, the J end by 5 bases, with 7 bases between. The CDR3 has 12 residues. In germline, CDR1 is SGHNT, CDR2 YYREEE (reference sequence). The CDR3 coding sequence is TGTGCCAGCAGCTTCCACGGGGAGACCCAGTACTTC. Translating it yields CASSFHGETQYF.

The table lists this clone with a few counts. This rearrangement joins TRBV4-2 to TRBJ1-2, with 9 bases that match TRBD1. CDR3 length: 16 residues. V shed 4 bases and J 4 bases; nucleotides not matched to a gene: 10. The germline V gene encodes CDR1 LGHNA and CDR2 YNFKEQ. CDR3 in amino acids: CASSPNPRDRAYGYTF. In DNA form, the CDR3 reads TGTGCCAGCAGCCCGAACCCCCGGGACAGGGCCTATGGCTACACCTTC.